A single sample gave rise to the 27 T cell receptor beta chains below, sequenced in a study of radiation and T cells in renal cell carcinoma. As for time point: baseline pretreatment blood. Treatment meaning: 15 Gy SBRT to primary tumor, nephrectomy 4 weeks later. Method: immunoSEQ multiplex PCR; TCRdb's copy keeps in-frame clones and lacks some. The sample lists about 130,000 clones; more than 70% were seen once. Sample: blood, taken from a patient whose treatment included radiotherapy and nephrectomy. Receptors originate from a woman in her forties or fifties with renal cell carcinoma.

The V and J genes are TRBV19 and TRBJ2-7; 7 bases align to TRBD1. CDR1 is LNHDA, CDR2 SQIVND, per germline (reference sequence). The V segment lost 7 bases and the J segment 4 bases; nucleotides outside the gene matches: 4. This CDR3 is 12 amino acids long. The DNA for the CDR3 is TGTGCCAGTATGGGACAGAATTACGAGCAGTACTTC. Translating it yields CASMGQNYEQYF.

The rearrangement uses TRBV6-1 and TRBJ2-2, with 7 bases lining up with TRBD1. Per the germline V gene, CDR1 is MNHNS and CDR2 is SASEGT. The CDR3 contains 18 residues. The junction had 16 bases not matched to a gene; V was cut back by 2 bases and J by 7 bases. This chain's CDR3 is CASSEIPGTVSSNGELFF. DNA for the CDR3: TGTGCCAGCAGTGAAATCCCTGGGACAGTCAGTAGTAACGGGGAGCTGTTTTTT.

Only one count was recorded for this clone. The V and J genes are TRBV5-1 and TRBJ2-3, with 9 nucleotides matching TRBD2. Trimming removed 6 bases from V and 2 bases from J; junction bases left unmatched: 4. The CDR3 length is 14 residues. Germline V CDR1 and CDR2: SGHRS, YFSETQ. The CDR3 coding sequence is TGCGCCAGCAAAAGCGGGGGGATCACAGATACGCAGTATTTT. Translating it yields CASKSGGITDTQYF.

The rearrangement links TRBV19 to TRBJ1-1; perhaps TRBD1 as D (6 bases). V lost 3 bases and J lost 4, with 15 bases in between. CDR1 LNHDA and CDR2 SQIVND come from the germline V gene (reference sequence). This CDR3 contains 15 residues. The CDR3 nucleotides are TGTGCCAGTAGTATTTCTAATCAGGGGAGCACTGAAGCTTTCTTT. It translates to CASSISNQGSTEAFF.

The rearrangement uses TRBV15 and TRBJ2-2, with 12 bases aligning to TRBD2. The CDR3 totals 18 residues. The V segment lost 1 base and the J segment 5 bases; nucleotides outside the gene matches: 8. The germline CDR1 and CDR2 sequences are LNHNV and YYDKDF (reference sequence). The CDR3 is CATSRAGTSGLKTGELFF. The CDR3 coding sequence is TGTGCCACCAGCAGAGCCGGGACTAGCGGGCTCAAAACCGGGGAGCTGTTTTTT.

Many counts were recorded for this clone. Within the sample, other DNA sequences also encode this same CDR3. The chain is built from TRBV2 and TRBJ2-3, with D uncertain. The V end lost 1 base, the J end lost 0 bases, and 8 bases lay between the germline ends. The CDR3 sequence is 15 residues long. CDR1 is SNHLY, CDR2 FYNNEI, per germline. Here the CDR3 reads CASSEGTASTDTQYF. In DNA form, the CDR3 reads TGTGCCAGCAGTGAAGGAACGGCTAGCACAGATACGCAGTATTTT.

The rearrangement uses TRBV19 and TRBJ2-4; 8 positions match TRBD1. The CDR3 covers 15 residues. Unmatched junction bases numbered 9, after V lost 5 bases and J lost 6 bases. CDR1 LNHDA and CDR2 SQIVND come from the germline V gene (reference sequence). The DNA of the CDR3 is TGTGCCAGTAGTGATGATCACGGGACAGGAAACATTCAGTACTTC. It yields the protein CASSDDHGTGNIQYF. The variable domain in full, completed from reference TRBV19 and TRBJ2-4, reads DGGITQSPKYLFRKEGQNVTLSCEQNLNHDAMYWYRQDPGQGLRLIYYSQIVNDFQKGDIAEGYSVSREKKESFPLTVTSAQKNPTAFYLCASSDDHGTGNIQYFGAGTRLSVL.

This chain joins TRBV5-1 and TRBJ2-5, with 8 nucleotides matching TRBD2. CDR3 length equals 15 residues. J was trimmed by 3 bases and V by 2 bases; bases with no gene match: 6. Germline V gene data show CDR1 as SGHRS and CDR2 as YFSETQ. This CDR3 reads CASSFRGGFKETQYF. In nucleotides, the CDR3 is TGCGCCAGCAGCTTTCGGGGGGGATTTAAAGAGACCCAGTACTTC.

The V gene is TRBV7-6, the J gene TRBJ2-5; 8 nucleotides align to TRBD2. The V gene end was trimmed by 4 bases and the J gene end by 3 bases; junction bases not matched to a gene: 7. CDR3 length equals 15 residues. CDR1 and CDR2 (germline): SGHVS, FNYEAQ. The CDR3 DNA is TGTGCCAGCAGCTCACCGGCCGGGGGGGAAGAGACCCAGTACTTC. As protein: CASSSPAGGEETQYF.

V and J are TRBV11-2 and TRBJ1-2; 8 bases are shared with TRBD1. The CDR3 contains 16 residues. Trimming took 3 bases from V and 7 from J; bases not matched to a gene: 13. Germline V CDR1 and CDR2: SGHAT, FQNNGV. CDR3 nucleotides: TGTGCCAGCAGCTTTGGAGCGCCCCAGACAGGGGCTGGCTACACCTTC. This codes for CASSFGAPQTGAGYTF. Full variable domain (outside the CDR3, taken from reference TRBV11-2 and TRBJ1-2): EAGVAQSPRYKIIEKRQSVAFWCNPISGHATLYWYQQILGQGPKLLIQFQNNGVVDDSQLPKDRFSAERLKGVDSTLKIQPAKLEDSAVYLCASSFGAPQTGAGYTFGSGTRLTVV.

This chain uses TRBV5-4 with TRBJ2-2; D might be TRBD1 (6 bases). This CDR3 is 15 amino acids long. CDR1 is SGHNT and CDR2 is YYREEE in the germline V gene (reference sequence). Trimming removed 0 bases at V and 1 base at J, with 7 bases between. The CDR3 nucleotides read TGTGCCAGCAGCTTGGAACAGGGGAACACCGGGGAGCTGTTTTTT. Protein product: CASSLEQGNTGELFF.

The gene calls are TRBV2 and TRBJ1-4, with D possibly being TRBD1 (6 bases). CDR1 and CDR2 from the germline V gene are SNHLY and FYNNEI. The CDR3 spans 16 residues. V shed 0 bases and J shed 2 bases, with 10 bases lying between them. CDR3 nucleotides: TGTGCCAGCAGTGAAGCCCGGGGGCGCACTAATGAAAAACTGTTTTTT. Translated: CASSEARGRTNEKLFF.

This chain connects TRBV6-1 to TRBJ2-2; 7 nucleotides align to TRBD1. The V gene's germline CDR1 is MNHNS and CDR2 SASEGT. CDR3 length: 15 residues. V shed 4 bases and J 5 bases; nucleotides not matched to a gene: 7. The CDR3 loop reads CASSGGTAGTGELFF. The CDR3 nucleotides are TGTGCCAGCAGTGGGGGGACAGCTGGTACCGGGGAGCTGTTTTTT.

This chain's CDR3 is CASSPWARTGEEEQYF. The CDR3 DNA reads as TGTGCCAGCAGCCCTTGGGCCAGGACAGGGGAGGAAGAGCAGTACTTC. V usage is TRBV9 and J usage is TRBJ2-7; 9 bases are a match to TRBD1. Germline V gene sequence: CDR1 SGDLS, CDR2 YYNGEE. The CDR3 is 16 amino acids. Trimming at V came to 4 bases and at J to 7 bases, leaving 15 bases not matched to a gene.

V and J are TRBV4-3 and TRBJ2-1; 9 bases match TRBD1. The CDR3 totals 15 residues. From germline, CDR1 is LGHNA and CDR2 YSLEER. V was clipped by 4 bases and J by 7 bases; unmatched bases: 8. CDR3 sequence: CASSPGTGPRNEQFF. DNA of the CDR3: TGCGCCAGCAGCCCGGGGACAGGGCCGAGGAATGAGCAGTTCTTC.

The chain combines TRBV7-6 with TRBJ2-3, with D perhaps matching TRBD1 (5 bases). From germline, CDR1 is SGHVS and CDR2 FNYEAQ. This CDR3 is built from 13 residues. The V gene lost 5 bases and the J gene lost 6 bases, with 12 bases spanning the gap. CDR3 in amino acids: CASSRTNRDTQYF. CDR3 coding DNA: TGTGCCAGCAGCCGGACAAACAGGGATACGCAGTATTTT.

The rearrangement links TRBV5-1 to TRBJ2-7; 8 bases agree with TRBD1. The germline gives CDR1 SGHRS, CDR2 YFSETQ. CDR3 length: 14 residues. V was clipped by 3 bases and J by 3 bases; unmatched bases: 5. CDR3 region: CASSSQGEIYEQYF. CDR3 nucleotides: TGCGCCAGCAGCTCACAGGGGGAGATCTACGAGCAGTACTTC.

The chain recombines TRBV6-6 with TRBJ1-4, with D perhaps matching TRBD1 (5 bases). The CDR3 consists of 15 residues. V lost 4 bases and J 6 bases, leaving 15 bases between the germline ends. Germline CDR1 MNHNY, CDR2 SVGAGI (reference sequence). The CDR3 DNA is TGTGCCAGCAGTTCATCAGGGAGCTCTGATGAAAAACTGTTTTTT. Translation gives CASSSSGSSDEKLFF.

The chain joins TRBV5-1 to TRBJ2-2; no clear D gene. CDR3 length equals 13 residues. Germline CDR1 and CDR2: SGHRS and YFSETQ. V shed 7 bases and J shed 7 bases, with 14 bases lying between them. The CDR3 protein is CASGLRAIGELFF. For the CDR3, the DNA is TGCGCCAGCGGTTTAAGGGCTATCGGGGAGCTGTTTTTT.

V usage is TRBV6-5 and J usage is TRBJ2-2, with D unclear. This CDR3 contains 12 residues. Germline CDR1 is MNHEY and CDR2 is SVGAGI. Trimming took 6 bases from V and 4 from J, leaving 6 bases between them. CDR3 sequence: CASRRLTGELFF. The CDR3 nucleotides are TGTGCCAGCAGACGACTCACCGGGGAGCTGTTTTTT.

The rearrangement joins TRBV10-2 to TRBJ2-7; TRBD1 might be the D (6 bases). With 2 bases removed from V and 2 bases from J, the gap between germline ends came to 13 bases. The germline V gene encodes CDR1 WSHSY and CDR2 SAAADI. CDR3 length: 15 residues. The CDR3 nucleotides read TGCGCCAGCAGTGAGGGCAGGGGAGCTCCCTACGAGCAGTACTTC. Protein: CASSEGRGAPYEQYF.

The chain links TRBV20-1 to TRBJ2-5; D gene uncertain. The CDR3 length is 11 residues. The V end was cut by 0 bases, the J end by 6 bases, with 5 bases between. The germline V gene encodes CDR1 DFQATT and CDR2 SNEGSKA (reference sequence). In DNA, the CDR3 is TGCAGTGCTAGAGACCAGAAGACCCAGTACTTC. Residues: CSARDQKTQYF.

The chain couples TRBV6-5 to TRBJ1-3; 7 bases fit TRBD1. The CDR3 spans 16 residues. Trimming removed 0 bases from V and 2 bases from J; junction bases left unmatched: 4. Per the germline V gene, CDR1 is MNHEY and CDR2 is SVGAGI. This CDR3 reads CASSYSQGNTGNTIYF. Here the CDR3 DNA reads TGTGCCAGCAGTTACTCACAGGGGAATACTGGAAACACCATATATTTT.

The chain carries TRBV25-1 and TRBJ1-2; no definite D call. The V end lost 2 bases, the J end lost 3 bases, and 4 bases lay between the germline ends. The germline V gene encodes CDR1 MGHDK and CDR2 SYGVNS. The CDR3 runs to 12 residues. CDR3 protein: CASSERDYGYTF. CDR3 coding DNA: TGTGCCAGCAGTGAACGGGACTATGGCTACACCTTC.

This clone was recorded once. The chain carries TRBV6-5 and TRBJ2-7; 12 bases align to TRBD1. CDR1 is MNHEY, CDR2 SVGAGI, per germline. Trimming removed 4 bases from V and 6 bases from J; junction bases left unmatched: 4. There are 14 residues in the CDR3. This CDR3 is CASSSWDRGLEQYF. The CDR3 coding sequence is TGTGCCAGCAGTTCCTGGGACAGGGGGCTCGAGCAGTACTTC.

This clone was observed a single time. The chain couples TRBV7-9 to TRBJ2-2, with TRBD1 identical over 9 bases. CDR1 and CDR2 from the germline V gene are SEHNR and FQNEAQ (reference sequence). V shed 2 bases, J shed 11 bases, and the junction held 12 bases outside the gene matches. The CDR3 is 16 amino acids. The CDR3 DNA is TGTGCCAGCAGCTTAATCGGGGGACAGGGCCTCCGAGAGCTGTTTTTT. This gives the protein CASSLIGGQGLRELFF.

CDR3 sequence (DNA): TGTGCCAGTAGTATGGGCGGGGCCCAAGAGACCCAGTACTTC. It codes for CASSMGGAQETQYF. This chain joins TRBV19 and TRBJ2-5; the D gene is possibly TRBD2 (6 bases). V lost 3 bases, J lost 1 base, and 9 bases lay in between. Germline V lookup: CDR1 LNHDA, CDR2 SQIVND (reference sequence). The CDR3 is made up of 14 amino acids. The full variable domain, with the rest looked up from reference TRBV19 and TRBJ2-5, is DGGITQSPKYLFRKEGQNVTLSCEQNLNHDAMYWYRQDPGQGLRLIYYSQIVNDFQKGDIAEGYSVSREKKESFPLTVTSAQKNPTAFYLCASSMGGAQETQYFGPGTRLLVL.